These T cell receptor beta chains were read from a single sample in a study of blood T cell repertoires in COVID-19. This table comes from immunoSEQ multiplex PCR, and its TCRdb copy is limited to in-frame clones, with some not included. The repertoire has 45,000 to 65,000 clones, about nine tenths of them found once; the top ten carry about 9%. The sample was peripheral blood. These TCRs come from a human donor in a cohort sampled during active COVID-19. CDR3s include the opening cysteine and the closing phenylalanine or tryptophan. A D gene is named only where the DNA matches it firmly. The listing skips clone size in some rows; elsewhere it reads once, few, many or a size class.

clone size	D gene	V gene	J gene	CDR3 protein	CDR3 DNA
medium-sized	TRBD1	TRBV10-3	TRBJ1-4	CAISELQGMNEKLFF	TGTGCCATCAGTGAGTTACAGGGGATGAATGAAAAACTGTTTTTT
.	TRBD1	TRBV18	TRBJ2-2	CASSPLGQGGAGELFF	TGTGCCAGCTCACCGCTCGGACAGGGTGGCGCCGGGGAGCTGTTTTTT
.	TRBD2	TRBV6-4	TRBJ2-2	CASSDSTAGAFPNTGELFF	TGTGCCAGCAGTGACTCGACAGCGGGAGCCTTCCCGAACACCGGGGAGCTGTTTTTT
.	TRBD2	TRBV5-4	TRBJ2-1	CASSLRLAGNEQFF	TGTGCCAGCAGCTTACGACTAGCGGGCAATGAGCAGTTCTTC
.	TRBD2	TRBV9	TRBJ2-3	CASSVAFQGGSDTQYF	TGTGCCAGCAGCGTAGCGTTCCAGGGAGGGTCGGATACGCAGTATTTT
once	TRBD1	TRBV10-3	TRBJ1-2	CAISRGLDYGYTF	TGTGCCATCAGCAGGGGGCTAGACTATGGCTACACCTTC
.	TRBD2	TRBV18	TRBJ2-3	CASSPRDPRLAGGRHTDTQYF	TGTGCCAGCTCACCGAGGGATCCCAGGCTAGCGGGGGGCCGACACACAGATACGCAGTATTTT
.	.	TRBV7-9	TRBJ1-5	CASSLANAQPQHF	TGTGCCAGCAGCTTGGCAAACGCTCAGCCCCAGCATTTT
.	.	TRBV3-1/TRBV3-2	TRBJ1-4	CASSQYSSGATNEKLFF	TGTGCCAGCAGCCAATATTCGAGCGGGGCAACTAATGAAAAACTGTTTTTT
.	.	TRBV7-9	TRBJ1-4	CASSLERGATNEKLFF	TGTGCCAGCAGCTTAGAGCGGGGAGCAACTAATGAAAAACTGTTTTTT
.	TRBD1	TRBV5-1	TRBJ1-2	CASSGSGQGLSTF	TGCGCCAGCAGTGGTTCGGGACAGGGCCTTTCCACCTTC
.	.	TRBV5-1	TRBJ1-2	CASSLGAGDYGYTF	TGCGCCAGCAGCTTGGGGGCAGGGGACTATGGCTACACCTTC
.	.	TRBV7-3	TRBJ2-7	CASRLRAREQYF	TGTGCCAGCAGGTTGCGGGCCCGGGAGCAGTACTTC
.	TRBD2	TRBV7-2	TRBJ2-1	CASSLAGLAATYNEQFF	TGTGCCAGCAGCTTAGCGGGACTAGCGGCTACCTACAATGAGCAGTTCTTC
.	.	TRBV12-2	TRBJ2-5	CASRLARTSGGAGETQYF	TGTGCAAGTCGCTTAGCGCGGACTAGCGGGGGGGCCGGGGAGACCCAGTACTTC
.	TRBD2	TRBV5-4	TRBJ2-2	CAEGLPANTGELFF	TGTGCCGAGGGACTACCAGCGAACACCGGGGAGCTGTTTTTT
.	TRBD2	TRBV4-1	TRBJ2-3	CASSGRTSGRLDTQYF	TGCGCCAGCAGCGGAAGGACTAGCGGGAGGTTGGATACGCAGTATTTT
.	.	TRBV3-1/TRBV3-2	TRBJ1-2	CASSQGIEGPTNYGYTF	TGTGCCAGCAGCCAAGGGATAGAGGGCCCGACTAACTATGGCTACACCTTC
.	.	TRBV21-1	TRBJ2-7	CASSFRDRRYEQYF	TGTGCCAGCAGCTTTCGGGACAGGCGGTACGAGCAGTACTTC
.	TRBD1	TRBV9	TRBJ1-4	CASSPRDRGNEKLFF	TGTGCCAGCAGCCCACGGGACAGGGGGAATGAAAAACTGTTTTTT
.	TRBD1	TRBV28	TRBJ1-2	CASADRGYGYTF	TGTGCCAGCGCAGACAGGGGGTATGGCTACACCTTC
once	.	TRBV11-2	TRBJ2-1	CATKSRGDNEQFF	TGTGCCACTAAATCCCGGGGTGACAATGAGCAGTTCTTC
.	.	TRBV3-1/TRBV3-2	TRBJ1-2	CASSQEGTGLNYGYTF	TGTGCCAGCAGCCAAGAGGGCACAGGGCTTAACTATGGCTACACCTTC
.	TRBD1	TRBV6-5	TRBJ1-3	CASTEGDRGSNTIYF	TGTGCCAGCACGGAGGGGGACAGGGGGTCGAACACCATATATTTT
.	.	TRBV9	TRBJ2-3	CASSAGDTQYF	TGTGCCAGCTCCGCTGGCGATACGCAGTATTTT
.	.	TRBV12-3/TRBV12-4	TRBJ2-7	CASSFPGVNEQYF	TGTGCCAGCAGTTTTCCGGGAGTGAACGAGCAGTACTTC
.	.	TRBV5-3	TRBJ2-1	CARSFRDKRPNEQFF	TGTGCCAGAAGCTTCCGGGACAAGAGGCCCAATGAGCAGTTCTTC
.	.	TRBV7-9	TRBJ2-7	CASSLAGGYEQYF	TGTGCCAGCAGCTTAGCGGGGGGCTACGAGCAGTACTTC
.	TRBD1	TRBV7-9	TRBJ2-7	CASSVTGIRGLEQYF	TGTGCCAGCAGCGTGACAGGGATTCGTGGCCTGGAGCAGTACTTC
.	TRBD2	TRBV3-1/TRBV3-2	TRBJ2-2	CASTVLAGAGTGELFF	TGTGCCAGCACCGTATTAGCGGGAGCTGGCACCGGGGAGCTGTTTTTT
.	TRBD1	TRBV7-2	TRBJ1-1	CASSPGTGGLAHSAFF	TGTGCCAGCAGCCCGGGGACAGGGGGCCTAGCCCATTCAGCTTTCTTT
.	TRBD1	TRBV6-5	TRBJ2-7	CASTGTGTQEQYF	TGTGCCAGCACCGGGACAGGGACTCAAGAGCAGTACTTC
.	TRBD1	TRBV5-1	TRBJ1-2	CASSLTGGLYGYTF	TGCGCCAGCAGCTTGACAGGGGGGCTCTATGGCTACACCTTC
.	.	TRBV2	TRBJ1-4	CASRPQGLSTNEKLFF	TGTGCCAGCAGGCCCCAGGGGTTAAGCACTAATGAAAAACTGTTTTTT
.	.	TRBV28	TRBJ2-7	CASSLMGTPPYEQYF	TGTGCCAGCAGTTTAATGGGCACCCCCCCTTACGAGCAGTACTTC
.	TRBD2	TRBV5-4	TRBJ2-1	CASSRDRGGEQFF	TGTGCCAGCAGCCGGGACCGCGGGGGTGAGCAGTTCTTC
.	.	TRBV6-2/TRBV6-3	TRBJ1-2	CASSTHNGYTF	TGTGCCAGCAGTACACACAATGGCTACACCTTC
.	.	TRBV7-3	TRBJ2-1	CASSLTGGRRTSYNEQFF	TGTGCCAGCAGCTTAACGGGGGGACGGCGAACCTCCTACAATGAGCAGTTCTTC
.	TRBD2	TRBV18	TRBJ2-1	CASSPMDSSGYNEQFF	TGTGCCAGCTCACCGATGGATTCTAGCGGGTACAATGAGCAGTTCTTC
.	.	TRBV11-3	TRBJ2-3	CASSSRGTDTQYF	TGTGCCAGCAGCTCTAGGGGGACAGATACGCAGTATTTT
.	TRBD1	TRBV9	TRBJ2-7	CASSVISGGEQYF	TGTGCCAGCAGCGTTATTTCAGGGGGCGAGCAGTACTTC
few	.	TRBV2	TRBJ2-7	CAGRQARDYEQYF	TGTGCCGGACGCCAGGCCAGGGACTACGAGCAGTACTTC
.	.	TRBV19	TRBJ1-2	CASSHPSEASYGYTF	TGTGCCAGTAGTCACCCGTCGGAGGCGAGCTATGGCTACACCTTC
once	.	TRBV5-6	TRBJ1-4	CASSGWTEANEKLFF	TGTGCCAGCAGCGGGTGGACAGAGGCTAATGAAAAACTGTTTTTT
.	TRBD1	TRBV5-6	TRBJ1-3	CASRRQGGGNTIYF	TGTGCCAGCAGAAGACAGGGAGGAGGAAACACCATATATTTT
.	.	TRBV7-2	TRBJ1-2	CASSKDSSYGYTF	TGTGCCAGCAGCAAGGACAGTAGTTATGGCTACACCTTC
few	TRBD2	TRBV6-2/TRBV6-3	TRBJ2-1	CASSSPLAGDYNEQFF	TGTGCCAGCAGCTCCCCCCTCGCGGGAGATTACAATGAGCAGTTCTTC